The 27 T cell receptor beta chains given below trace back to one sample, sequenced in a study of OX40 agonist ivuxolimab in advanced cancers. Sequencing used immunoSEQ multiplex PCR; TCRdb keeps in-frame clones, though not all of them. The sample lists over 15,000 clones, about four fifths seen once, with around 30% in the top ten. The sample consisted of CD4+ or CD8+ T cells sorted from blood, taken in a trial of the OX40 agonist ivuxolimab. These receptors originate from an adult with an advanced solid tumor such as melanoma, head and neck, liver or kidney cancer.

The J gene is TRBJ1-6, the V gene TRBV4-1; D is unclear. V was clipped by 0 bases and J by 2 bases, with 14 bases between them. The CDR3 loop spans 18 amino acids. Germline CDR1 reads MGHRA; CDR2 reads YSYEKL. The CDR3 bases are TGCGCCAGCAGCCAAGATAGGGCGGCCGCCACCTATAATTCACCCCTCCACTTT. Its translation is CASSQDRAAATYNSPLHF.

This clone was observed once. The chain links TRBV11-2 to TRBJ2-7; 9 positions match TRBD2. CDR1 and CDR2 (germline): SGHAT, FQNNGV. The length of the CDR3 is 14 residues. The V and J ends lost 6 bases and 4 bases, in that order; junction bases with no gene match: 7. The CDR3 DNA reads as TGTGCCAGCAGTATGAGCGGGGGGTCGTACGAGCAGTACTTC. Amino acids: CASSMSGGSYEQYF.

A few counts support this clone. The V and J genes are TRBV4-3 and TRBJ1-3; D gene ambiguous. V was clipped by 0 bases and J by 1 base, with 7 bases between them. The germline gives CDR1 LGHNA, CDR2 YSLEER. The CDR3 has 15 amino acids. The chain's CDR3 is CASSQDVSSGNTIYF. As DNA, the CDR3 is TGCGCCAGCAGCCAAGATGTATCGTCTGGAAACACCATATATTTT.

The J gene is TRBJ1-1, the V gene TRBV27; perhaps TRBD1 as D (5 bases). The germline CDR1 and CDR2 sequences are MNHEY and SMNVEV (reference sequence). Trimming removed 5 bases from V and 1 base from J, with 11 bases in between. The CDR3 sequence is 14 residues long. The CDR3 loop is CASSGGGGNTEAFF. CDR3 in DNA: TGTGCCAGCAGTGGGGGGGGAGGGAACACTGAAGCTTTCTTT.

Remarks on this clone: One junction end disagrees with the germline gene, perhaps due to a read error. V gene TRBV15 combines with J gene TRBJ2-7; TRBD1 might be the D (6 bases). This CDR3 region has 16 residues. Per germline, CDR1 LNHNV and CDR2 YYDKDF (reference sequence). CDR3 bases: TGTGCCACCAGAAGTATCGGCAGGGGATACTCCCACGAGCAGTACTTC. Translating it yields CATRSIGRGYSHEQYF.

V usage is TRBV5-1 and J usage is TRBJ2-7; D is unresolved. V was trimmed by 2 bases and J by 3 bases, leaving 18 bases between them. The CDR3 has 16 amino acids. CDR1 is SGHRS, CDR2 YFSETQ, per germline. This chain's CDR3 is CASSLIFGTEFYEQYF. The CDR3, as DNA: TGCGCCAGCAGCTTAATTTTCGGTACAGAGTTCTACGAGCAGTACTTC.

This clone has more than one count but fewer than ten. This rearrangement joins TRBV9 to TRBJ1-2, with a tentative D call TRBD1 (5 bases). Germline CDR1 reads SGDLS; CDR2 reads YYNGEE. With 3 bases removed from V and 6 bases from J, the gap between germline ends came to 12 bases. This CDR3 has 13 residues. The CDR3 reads CASSAPEGHGYTF. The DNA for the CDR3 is TGTGCCAGCAGCGCTCCAGAGGGGCATGGCTACACCTTC.

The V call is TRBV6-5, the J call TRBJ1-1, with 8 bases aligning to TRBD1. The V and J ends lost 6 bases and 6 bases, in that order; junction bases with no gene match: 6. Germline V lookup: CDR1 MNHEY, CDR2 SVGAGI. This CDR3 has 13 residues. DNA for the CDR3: TGTGCCAGCAGCCAGGGGGCACCTCCTGAAGCTTTCTTT. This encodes CASSQGAPPEAFF.

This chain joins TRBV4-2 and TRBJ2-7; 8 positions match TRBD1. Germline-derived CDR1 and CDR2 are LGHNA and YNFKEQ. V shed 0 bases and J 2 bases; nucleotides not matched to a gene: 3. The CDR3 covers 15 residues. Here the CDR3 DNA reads TGTGCCAGCAGCCAAGAGTGGACAGGGACCTACGAGCAGTACTTC. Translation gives CASSQEWTGTYEQYF.

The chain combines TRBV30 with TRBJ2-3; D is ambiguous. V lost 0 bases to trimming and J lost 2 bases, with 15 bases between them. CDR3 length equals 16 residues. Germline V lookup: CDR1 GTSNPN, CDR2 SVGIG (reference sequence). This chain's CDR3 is CAWSVHGTLYTDTQYF. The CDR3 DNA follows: TGTGCCTGGAGTGTTCATGGCACACTCTACACAGATACGCAGTATTTT.

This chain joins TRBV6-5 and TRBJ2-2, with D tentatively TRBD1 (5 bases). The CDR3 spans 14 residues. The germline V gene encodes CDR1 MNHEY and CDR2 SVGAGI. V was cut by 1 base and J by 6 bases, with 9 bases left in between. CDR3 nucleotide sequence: TGTGCCAGCAGTTACTTCAAAGGGGCCGGGGAGCTGTTTTTT. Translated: CASSYFKGAGELFF.

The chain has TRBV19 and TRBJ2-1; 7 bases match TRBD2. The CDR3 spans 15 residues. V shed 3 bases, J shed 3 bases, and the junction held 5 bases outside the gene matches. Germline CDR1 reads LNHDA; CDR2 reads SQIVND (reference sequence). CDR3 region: CASSMNSGHYNEQFF. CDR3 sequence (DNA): TGTGCCAGTAGTATGAATAGCGGGCACTACAATGAGCAGTTCTTC. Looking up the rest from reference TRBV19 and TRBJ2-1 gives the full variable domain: DGGITQSPKYLFRKEGQNVTLSCEQNLNHDAMYWYRQDPGQGLRLIYYSQIVNDFQKGDIAEGYSVSREKKESFPLTVTSAQKNPTAFYLCASSMNSGHYNEQFFGPGTRLTVL.

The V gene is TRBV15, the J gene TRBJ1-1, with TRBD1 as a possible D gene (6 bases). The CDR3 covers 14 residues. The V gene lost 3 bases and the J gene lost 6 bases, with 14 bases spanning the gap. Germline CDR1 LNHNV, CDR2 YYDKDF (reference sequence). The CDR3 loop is CATSSRDGGAEAFF. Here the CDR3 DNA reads TGTGCCACCAGCAGCCGTGACGGGGGCGCTGAAGCTTTCTTT.

CDR3 loop: CASSLFDSNQPQHF. The CDR3 DNA follows: TGTGCCAGCAGCTTATTCGATAGCAATCAGCCCCAGCATTTT. This chain joins TRBV7-9 and TRBJ1-5; no firm D call. The CDR3 contains 14 residues. Germline V lookup: CDR1 SEHNR, CDR2 FQNEAQ (reference sequence). V lost 2 bases and J 0 bases, leaving 5 bases between the germline ends.

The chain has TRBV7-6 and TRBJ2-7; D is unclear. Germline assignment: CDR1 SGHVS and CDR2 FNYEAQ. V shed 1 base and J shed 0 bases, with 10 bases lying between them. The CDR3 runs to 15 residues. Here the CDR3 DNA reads TGTGCCAGCAGCTTAGGTCAGGCGATCTCCTACGAGCAGTACTTC. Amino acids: CASSLGQAISYEQYF.

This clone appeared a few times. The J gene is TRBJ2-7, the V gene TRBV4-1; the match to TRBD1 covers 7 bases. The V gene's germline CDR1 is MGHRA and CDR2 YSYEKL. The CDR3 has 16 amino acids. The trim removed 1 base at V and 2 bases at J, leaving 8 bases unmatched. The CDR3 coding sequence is TGCGCCAGCAGCCAAGGAAGTGACAGGGTAACCTACGAGCAGTACTTC. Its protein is CASSQGSDRVTYEQYF.

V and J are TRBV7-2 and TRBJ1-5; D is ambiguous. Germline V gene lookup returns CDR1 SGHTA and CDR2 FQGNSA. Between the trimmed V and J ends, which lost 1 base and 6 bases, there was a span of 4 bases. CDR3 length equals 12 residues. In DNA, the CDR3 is TGTGCCAGCAGCTTAGAATTTCAGCCCCAGCATTTT. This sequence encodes CASSLEFQPQHF.

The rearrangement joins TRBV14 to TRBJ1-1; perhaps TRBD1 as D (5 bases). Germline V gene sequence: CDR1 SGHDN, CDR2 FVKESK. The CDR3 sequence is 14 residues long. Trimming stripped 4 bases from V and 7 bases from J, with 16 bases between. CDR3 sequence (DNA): TGTGCCAGCAGCCTTTTCCAGGGTTCTTTTGAAGCTTTCTTT. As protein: CASSLFQGSFEAFF.

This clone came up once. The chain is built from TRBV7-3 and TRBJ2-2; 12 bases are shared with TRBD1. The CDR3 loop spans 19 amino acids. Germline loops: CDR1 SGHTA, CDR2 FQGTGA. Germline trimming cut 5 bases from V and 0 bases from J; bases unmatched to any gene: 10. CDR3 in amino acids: CASSLPGQGALSNTGELFF. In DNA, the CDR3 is TGTGCCAGCAGCCTCCCGGGACAGGGGGCTTTATCGAACACCGGGGAGCTGTTTTTT.

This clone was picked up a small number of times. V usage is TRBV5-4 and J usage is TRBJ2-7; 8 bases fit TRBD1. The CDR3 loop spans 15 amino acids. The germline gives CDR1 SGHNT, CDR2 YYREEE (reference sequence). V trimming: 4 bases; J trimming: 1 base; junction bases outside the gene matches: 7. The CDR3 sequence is CASSPNQGASYEQYF. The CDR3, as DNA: TGTGCCAGCAGCCCGAATCAGGGGGCATCCTACGAGCAGTACTTC.

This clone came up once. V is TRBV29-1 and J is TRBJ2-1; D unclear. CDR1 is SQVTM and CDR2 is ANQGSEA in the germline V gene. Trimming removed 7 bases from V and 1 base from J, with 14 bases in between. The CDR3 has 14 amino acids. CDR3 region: CSGSHPASYNEQFF. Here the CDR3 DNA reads TGCAGCGGCTCTCATCCCGCTTCCTACAATGAGCAGTTCTTC.

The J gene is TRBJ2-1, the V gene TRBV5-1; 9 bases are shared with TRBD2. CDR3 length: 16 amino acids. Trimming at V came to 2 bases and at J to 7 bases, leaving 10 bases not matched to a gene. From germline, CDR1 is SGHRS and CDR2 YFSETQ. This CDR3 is CASSFPSGAAVNEQFF. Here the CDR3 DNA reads TGCGCCAGCAGCTTCCCTAGCGGGGCGGCCGTAAATGAGCAGTTCTTC. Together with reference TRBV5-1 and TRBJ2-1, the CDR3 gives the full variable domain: KAGVTQTPRYLIKTRGQQVTLSCSPISGHRSVSWYQQTPGQGLQFLFEYFSETQRNKGNFPGRFSGRQFSNSRSEMNVSTLELGDSALYLCASSFPSGAAVNEQFFGPGTRLTVL.

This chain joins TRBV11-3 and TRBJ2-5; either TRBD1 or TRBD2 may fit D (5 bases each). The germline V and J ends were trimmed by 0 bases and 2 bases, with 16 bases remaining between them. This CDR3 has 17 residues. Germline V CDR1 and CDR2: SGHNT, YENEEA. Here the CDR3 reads CASSLDRIVWGQETQYF. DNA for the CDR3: TGTGCCAGCAGCTTAGATCGTATTGTTTGGGGGCAAGAGACCCAGTACTTC.

The CDR3 DNA reads TGTGCCAGCAGTCTACCGCCCGGGGTTGGCCAAGAGACCCAGTACTTC. The encoded protein is CASSLPPGVGQETQYF. The chain is built from TRBV28 and TRBJ2-5; D perhaps matches TRBD2 (5 bases). V was trimmed by 5 bases and J by 1 base, leaving 17 bases between them. CDR3 size: 16 residues. Germline CDR1 and CDR2: MDHEN and SYDVKM.

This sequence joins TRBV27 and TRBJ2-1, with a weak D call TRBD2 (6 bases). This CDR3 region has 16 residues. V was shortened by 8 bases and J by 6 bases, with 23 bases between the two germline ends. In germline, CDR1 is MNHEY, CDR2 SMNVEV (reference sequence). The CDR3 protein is CASGGVGGWPLNEQFF. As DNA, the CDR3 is TGTGCCAGCGGAGGGGTGGGCGGATGGCCTCTCAATGAGCAGTTCTTC.

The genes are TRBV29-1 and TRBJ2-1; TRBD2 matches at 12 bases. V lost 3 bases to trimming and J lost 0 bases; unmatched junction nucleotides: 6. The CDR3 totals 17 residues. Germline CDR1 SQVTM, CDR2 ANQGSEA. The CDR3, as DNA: TGCAGCGTTGAGGGTCTAGCGGGGGGGAGCTCCTACAATGAGCAGTTCTTC. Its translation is CSVEGLAGGSSYNEQFF.

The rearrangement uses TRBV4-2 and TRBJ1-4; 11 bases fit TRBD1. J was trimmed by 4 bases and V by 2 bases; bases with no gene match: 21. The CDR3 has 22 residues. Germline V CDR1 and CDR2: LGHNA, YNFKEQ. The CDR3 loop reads CASSQRFSYSGTGGALNEKLFF. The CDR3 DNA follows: TGTGCCAGCAGCCAAAGGTTCTCATATTCGGGGACAGGGGGTGCCCTTAATGAAAAACTGTTTTTT.